This TCR beta chain emerged from a study of CXCR3-negative and CXCR3-positive naive CD8 T cells. Germline V gene sequence: CDR1 SGHNT, CDR2 YYREEE (reference sequence). This CDR3 spans 16 amino acids. Libraries were UMI-labeled 5' RACE TRB cDNA. For each CDR3 protein, TCRdb gives one entry from its re-call of the 5' RACE reads, without DNA. Listed are under 85,000 distinct CDR3 sequences; 1.6% falls within the top ten. Material for sequencing was naive CXCR3- CD8+ T cells from blood. The subset denotes: CD45RO-CCR7+CD27+CD95- naive CD8+ T cells lacking CXCR3 (TNR3-). This chain uses TRBV5-4 with TRBJ2-6; lacking DNA, the TRBD2 call made by TCRdb goes unchecked. The receptor's source is a human donor in good health. Some clones in this sample may be carry-over from other donors' samples. The CDR3 spells CASSPGGDAGANVLTF.